The clone carrying this T cell receptor (beta chain) appeared a single time. Sampled blood was obtained at baseline, cycle 4 day 1, and cycle 7 day 1. Data came from immunoSEQ multiplex PCR; TCRdb stores just in-frame clones and leaves some out. In the table there are about 62,000 clones, approximately 79% of which are singletons. These data originate in a study of OX40 agonist ivuxolimab in advanced cancers. This CDR3 spans 15 amino acids. The gene calls are TRBV12-2 and TRBJ2-3; the D call in the table, TRBD2, was not verified against the DNA. TRBV12-2 is a recognized pseudogene. The source was CD4+ or CD8+ T cells sorted from blood, collected in a trial of the OX40 agonist ivuxolimab. This receptor was obtained from an adult with an advanced solid tumor such as melanoma, head and neck, liver or kidney cancer. The CDR3 spells CASRLTSGRIDTQYF. DNA of the CDR3: TGTGCAAGTCGCTTAACTAGCGGGAGGATAGATACGCAGTATTTT.